This T cell receptor (beta chain) was found in a study of blood T cell repertoires in COVID-19. In the study overall: Sources were T cells, B-cell-depleted T cells, or PBMCs; the material itself was cDNA or gDNA.

Germline assignment: CDR1 MNHEY and CDR2 SVGAGI. The CDR3 loop spans 16 amino acids. Unmatched junction bases numbered 8, after V lost 2 bases and J lost 4 bases. Source study methods: The assay estimated nucleated cells by amplifying reference gene primers. TCRdb keeps only in-frame clones here, not all; method: immunoSEQ multiplex PCR. V, J and clone size are those of that table, while D and trimming were read from the DNA. The sample has roughly 120,000 clones; more than 75% are singletons. This sequence was found in a woman between 50 and 59 years old with acute or convalescent COVID-19. Material for sequencing was peripheral blood. This sequence joins TRBV6-5 and TRBJ2-3; 8 nucleotides agree with TRBD2. The CDR3 sequence: CASSYGRGRIADTQYF. The CDR3 nucleotides are TGTGCCAGCAGTTACGGCCGCGGGAGGATCGCAGATACGCAGTATTTT.